The clone carrying this T cell receptor (beta chain) was seen a few times. What it recognizes is unknown. The sample originates from a study of blood T cells in healthy people across ages. At the level of the study: Per every two T cells, about one barcoded beta molecule was captured by template switching.

Study outcomes and limitations: Age advanced and TCR beta diversity per million T cells fell, roughly linearly. Naive T cell percentage by flow cytometry tracked strongly with beta diversity. Reliance upon unsorted PBMCs precluded definitive naive versus antigen-experienced comparison.

A second PCR of roughly 6 to 12 cycles used a sample-barcoded 5' primer and a J-beta primer mix. TCRdb redid the calling of the 5' RACE reads with MiXCR, one entry per CDR3 protein. The sample has 1.5 million to 2 million distinct CDR3 sequences, roughly 50% seen once. Germline lookup yields CDR1 MDHEN and CDR2 SYDVKM. V shed 6 bases and J 0 bases; nucleotides not matched to a gene: 12. The CDR3 length is 17 residues. This receptor was identified in a woman aged 40 to 50 in good health. The specimen was blood. This chain joins TRBV28 and TRBJ2-3, with TRBD1 identical over 7 bases. The CDR3 sequence is CASRASGTDSSTDTQYF. CDR3 sequence (DNA): TGTGCCAGCAGAGCCTCCGGGACAGATTCTAGCACAGATACGCAGTATTTT.